Only a few counts were recorded for the clone carrying this TCR beta chain. Its specificity is unknown. This entry belongs to a study of early T cells in non-severe SARS-CoV-2 infection. Overall study: The sequenced material was bulk RNA from unsorted whole blood, and its chains were unpaired. Study observations and caveats: Missing private and CD4 specificities, VDJdb matching favored anti-spike CD8 responses.

V lost 6 bases, J lost 7 bases, and 13 bases lay in between. Germline loops: CDR1 MNHEY, CDR2 SMNVEV (reference sequence). The CDR3 is made up of 14 amino acids. Individual cDNA molecules carried attached unique molecular identifiers. MiXCR, applied by TCRdb to the 5' RACE reads, yields one record per CDR3 protein. The sample consists of more than 65,000 distinct CDR3 sequences, about 4.6% of them appearing once. The source was whole blood, collected at baseline. The TCR was taken from an adult who was a healthcare worker with PCR-confirmed SARS-CoV-2 infection or an uninfected control (not recorded which). The donor label of this sample is uncertain. This chain links TRBV27 with TRBJ1-6; D is uncertain. CDR3 protein: CASSHQNINSPLHF. Written as DNA, the CDR3 is TGTGCCAGCAGCCACCAGAATATCAATTCACCCCTCCACTTT.